The 8 T cell receptor beta chains below come from one sample, sequenced in a study of graft-versus-host responses after intestinal transplantation. Only in-frame clones appear in the TCRdb table, and some are missing; sequencing was by immunoSEQ multiplex PCR. The sample holds 130,000 or so clones; over 90% are singletons and the top ten take approximately 0.2%. These TCRs are of unknown antigen specificity. The sample in question was unstimulated CD4+ T cells sorted from spleen or lymph node cells, obtained before intestinal transplant. These receptors all stem from a human donor who received an intestinal transplant.

The chain combines TRBV19 with TRBJ2-7, with D tentatively TRBD1 (5 bases). This CDR3 region has 13 residues. CDR1 LNHDA and CDR2 SQIVND come from the germline V gene (reference sequence). The germline V and J ends were trimmed by 5 bases and 0 bases, with 8 bases remaining between them. CDR3 in DNA: TGTGCCAGTAGTTGGGGCCCCTCCTACGAGCAGTACTTC. It is translated as CASSWGPSYEQYF.

The chain uses TRBV30 and TRBJ1-1; no clear D. V dropped 5 bases and J dropped 5 bases, with 12 bases sitting between them. This CDR3 region has 12 residues. The germline V gene encodes CDR1 GTSNPN and CDR2 SVGIG (reference sequence). CDR3 nucleotides: TGTGCCTGGCGAAGACTTAGGACTGAAGCTTTCTTT. This gives the protein CAWRRLRTEAFF.

This chain connects TRBV15 to TRBJ2-1; TRBD2 aligns across 10 bases. Unmatched junction bases numbered 8, after V lost 5 bases and J lost 4 bases. Germline V gene sequence: CDR1 LNHNV, CDR2 YYDKDF (reference sequence). CDR3 length: 16 amino acids. CDR3: CATSFGTSDFYNEQFF. CDR3 sequence (DNA): TGTGCCACCAGCTTCGGGACTAGCGACTTTTACAATGAGCAGTTCTTC.

This clone was picked up one time. The chain is built from TRBV15 and TRBJ1-1; D not certain. V gave up 1 base and J gave up 5 bases, with 14 bases separating them. The CDR3 sequence is 15 residues long. The germline V gene has CDR1 LNHNV and CDR2 YYDKDF (reference sequence). CDR3 nucleotide sequence: TGTGCCACCAGCAGAGGTATCGAGGGCGAGACTGAAGCTTTCTTT. Its protein is CATSRGIEGETEAFF.

The chain is built from TRBV12-5 and TRBJ2-1; D is ambiguous. Germline V gene lookup returns CDR1 LGHNT and CDR2 FRNRAP. The length of the CDR3 is 14 residues. The V and J ends lost 2 bases and 3 bases respectively, with 8 bases between them. The CDR3 sequence: CASGLSTHYNEQFF. The CDR3 DNA is TGTGCTAGTGGTTTGTCGACTCACTACAATGAGCAGTTCTTC.

V and J are TRBV4-1 and TRBJ2-7, with D unclear. Trimming pared 4 bases from V and 0 bases from J, leaving 10 bases between. CDR1 is MGHRA, CDR2 YSYEKL, per germline. The CDR3 has 14 amino acids. As DNA, the CDR3 is TGCGCCAGCAGCCTTAGCCTGAGCTCCTACGAGCAGTACTTC. Translation gives CASSLSLSSYEQYF.

This clone was seen only once. In DNA, the CDR3 is TGTGCCAGCCCGACTAGCGGGAGCACAGATACGCAGTATTTT. Residues: CASPTSGSTDTQYF. This chain joins TRBV27 and TRBJ2-3; 10 positions match TRBD2. The J segment lost 0 bases and the V segment lost 8 bases, leaving 2 bases of the junction unmatched. Germline CDR1 is MNHEY and CDR2 is SMNVEV (reference sequence). This CDR3 comprises 14 residues.

This clone is a singleton in its sample. The chain joins TRBV7-9 to TRBJ1-4, with 7 bases lining up with TRBD1. The CDR3 totals 15 residues. V was clipped by 5 bases and J by 3 bases; unmatched bases: 6. Per germline, CDR1 SEHNR and CDR2 FQNEAQ (reference sequence). CDR3 sequence: CASSPGTDPNEKLFF. Written as DNA, the CDR3 is TGTGCCAGCAGCCCGGGGACAGACCCTAATGAAAAACTGTTTTTT. The full variable domain, rest sourced from reference TRBV7-9 and TRBJ1-4, is DTGVSQNPRHKITKRGQNVTFRCDPISEHNRLYWYRQTLGQGPEFLTYFQNEAQLEKSRLLSDRFSAERPKGSFSTLEIQRTEQGDSAMYLCASSPGTDPNEKLFFGSGTQLSVL.